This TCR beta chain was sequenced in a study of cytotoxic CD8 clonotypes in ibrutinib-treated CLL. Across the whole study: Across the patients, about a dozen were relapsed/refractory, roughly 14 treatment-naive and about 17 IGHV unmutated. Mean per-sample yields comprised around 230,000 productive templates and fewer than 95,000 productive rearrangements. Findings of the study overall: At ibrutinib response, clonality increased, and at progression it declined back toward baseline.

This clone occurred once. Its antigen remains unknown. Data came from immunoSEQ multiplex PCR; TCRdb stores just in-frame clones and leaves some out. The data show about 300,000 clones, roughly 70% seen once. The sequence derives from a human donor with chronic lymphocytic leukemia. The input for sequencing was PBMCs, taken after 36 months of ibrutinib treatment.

The CDR3 DNA follows: TGCGCCAGCAGCCAAGGATGGAGGGGTTTATTACAGGGGCAAGAGACCCAGTACTTC. Amino acids: CASSQGWRGLLQGQETQYF. The chain links TRBV4-1 to TRBJ2-5, with D perhaps TRBD1 (7 bases). Germline V CDR1 and CDR2: MGHRA, YSYEKL. CDR3 length equals 19 residues. The ends were cut back, 1 base at V and 2 bases at J, with 23 bases in the middle.